These 27 T cell receptor beta chains were all obtained from the same sample, sequenced in a study of T cell responses to AZD1222 COVID-19 vaccine. The assay was immunoSEQ multiplex PCR, and TCRdb's table has in-frame clones only and misses some. The sample records fewer than 150,000 clones, more than 70% being singletons. The sequencing here drew on peripheral blood, taken 28 days after the second AZD1222 dose. The source is an adult who received the AZD1222 COVID-19 vaccine.

The chain employs TRBV27 and TRBJ2-5; 12 bases fit TRBD2. The ends lost 6 bases at V and 5 bases at J; junction bases unmatched: 7. In germline, CDR1 is MNHEY, CDR2 SMNVEV (reference sequence). CDR3 length: 15 amino acids. The chain's CDR3 is CASRILAGGRETQYF. CDR3 nucleotides: TGTGCCAGCAGGATTCTAGCGGGGGGGCGGGAGACCCAGTACTTC.

The chain has TRBV7-2 and TRBJ2-6, with TRBD1 matching over 10 bases. In germline, CDR1 is SGHTA, CDR2 FQGNSA. Losses at the gene ends were 2 bases for V and 0 bases for J; bases not matched to a gene: 7. The CDR3 sequence is 19 residues long. CDR3 sequence (DNA): TGTGCCAGCAGCTTAAGCCGGGACAGGGGCCTCTCTGGGGCCAACGTCCTGACTTTC. Translated, it gives CASSLSRDRGLSGANVLTF. The full variable domain, rest sourced from reference TRBV7-2 and TRBJ2-6, is GAGVSQSPSNKVTEKGKDVELRCDPISGHTALYWYRQSLGQGLEFLIYFQGNSAPDKSGLPSDRFSAERTGGSVSTLTIQRTQQEDSAVYLCASSLSRDRGLSGANVLTFGAGSRLTVL.

The chain joins TRBV7-2 to TRBJ1-2; unclear D gene. V shed 2 bases and J shed 6 bases, with 10 bases lying between them. The germline gives CDR1 SGHTA, CDR2 FQGNSA. The CDR3 is 13 residues long. The CDR3 nucleotides read TGTGCCAGCAGCTTACGGAGCAAGGATGGCTACACCTTC. Residues: CASSLRSKDGYTF.

This clone was found once. J is TRBJ2-7 and V is TRBV9, with D maybe TRBD2 (6 bases). The V and J ends lost 0 bases and 2 bases respectively, with 12 bases between them. There are 15 residues in the CDR3. Germline-derived CDR1 and CDR2 are SGDLS and YYNGEE. The CDR3 DNA reads as TGTGCCAGCAGCGTAGGCGGGGTTCAAGCCTACGAGCAGTACTTC. Translating gives CASSVGGVQAYEQYF.

The chain combines TRBV2 with TRBJ1-1, with D hard to call. CDR3 length: 14 amino acids. Germline CDR1 is SNHLY and CDR2 is FYNNEI. Trimming removed 8 bases at V and 2 bases at J, with 15 bases between. The CDR3 loop is CASVVNSVNTEAFF. CDR3 bases: TGTGCCAGCGTCGTCAACAGTGTTAACACTGAAGCTTTCTTT.

The V gene is TRBV6-5, the J gene TRBJ1-4; 11 nucleotides match TRBD1. The CDR3 runs 15 residues. CDR1 and CDR2 (germline): MNHEY, SVGAGI. Unmatched junction bases numbered 7, after V lost 6 bases and J lost 7 bases. The CDR3 DNA is TGTGCCAGCAGCGATACCGGGACAGGGGGTGAAAAACTGTTTTTT. As protein: CASSDTGTGGEKLFF.

The rearrangement joins TRBV19 to TRBJ1-5; D gene ambiguous. V was trimmed by 4 bases and J by 5 bases, leaving 9 bases between them. The CDR3 extends over 13 amino acids. The germline gives CDR1 LNHDA, CDR2 SQIVND (reference sequence). CDR3 amino acids: CASSSGRYQPQHF. The CDR3 nucleotides are TGTGCCAGTAGTAGCGGACGGTATCAGCCCCAGCATTTT.

V is TRBV27 and J is TRBJ1-5, with D possibly TRBD1 on 6 matching bases. The CDR3 is made up of 18 amino acids. V dropped 4 bases and J dropped 2 bases, with 21 bases sitting between them. CDR1 and CDR2 from the germline V gene are MNHEY and SMNVEV (reference sequence). Here the CDR3 reads CASSSRGGLPRGNQPQHF. In DNA form, the CDR3 reads TGTGCCAGCAGTTCCCGGGGGGGCCTCCCGAGAGGCAATCAGCCCCAGCATTTT.

The chain employs TRBV11-2 and TRBJ1-1, with D possibly TRBD1 on 5 matching bases. Germline-derived CDR1 and CDR2 are SGHAT and FQNNGV. This CDR3 comprises 15 residues. The ends were cut back, 0 bases at V and 5 bases at J, with 13 bases in the middle. This CDR3 is CASSLDAGRRTEAFF. DNA of the CDR3: TGTGCCAGCAGCTTAGACGCGGGGCGGCGGACTGAAGCTTTCTTT.

The V and J genes are TRBV29-1 and TRBJ1-3, with D maybe TRBD1 (5 bases). This CDR3 has 15 residues. Germline CDR1 reads SQVTM; CDR2 reads ANQGSEA. V was pared by 6 bases and J by 2 bases, with 17 bases between. The CDR3 DNA sequence: TGCAGCGTGGGACCCCCCGGGGGGGCTGGAAACACCATATATTTT. Encoded protein: CSVGPPGGAGNTIYF. The complete variable domain, with remaining parts taken from reference TRBV29-1 and TRBJ1-3, reads SAVISQKPSRDICQRGTSLTIQCQVDSQVTMMFWYRQQPGQSLTLIATANQGSEATYESGFVIDKFPISRPNLTFSTLTVSNMSPEDSSIYLCSVGPPGGAGNTIYFGEGSWLTVV.

This chain links TRBV4-1 with TRBJ1-6; 10 bases align to TRBD1. V trimming: 3 bases; J trimming: 7 bases; junction bases outside the gene matches: 6. CDR3 length: 16 amino acids. The germline CDR1 and CDR2 sequences are MGHRA and YSYEKL. As DNA, the CDR3 is TGCGCCAGCAGCCAGATTGGACAGGGGGAAAATTCACCCCTCCACTTT. Its protein is CASSQIGQGENSPLHF.

This chain links TRBV5-5 with TRBJ2-3, with a weak D call TRBD1 (5 bases). The CDR3 has 15 residues. Germline V lookup: CDR1 SGHKS, CDR2 YYEKEE (reference sequence). The germline V and J ends were trimmed by 3 bases and 3 bases, with 14 bases remaining between them. The CDR3 loop is CASSSTVSQTDTQYF. In DNA, the CDR3 is TGTGCCAGCAGCTCGACAGTTTCCCAGACAGATACGCAGTATTTT.

The V and J genes are TRBV19 and TRBJ1-3; D call uncertain. V dropped 7 bases and J dropped 0 bases, with 10 bases sitting between them. Germline V CDR1 and CDR2: LNHDA, SQIVND (reference sequence). This CDR3 spans 14 amino acids. CDR3 sequence: CASKVLNSGNTIYF. CDR3 nucleotides: TGTGCCAGTAAAGTACTGAACTCTGGAAACACCATATATTTT. Based on the CDR3 plus reference TRBV19 and TRBJ1-3, the full variable domain is DGGITQSPKYLFRKEGQNVTLSCEQNLNHDAMYWYRQDPGQGLRLIYYSQIVNDFQKGDIAEGYSVSREKKESFPLTVTSAQKNPTAFYLCASKVLNSGNTIYFGEGSWLTVV.

This chain connects TRBV6-2 or TRBV6-3 to TRBJ2-5, with TRBD2 matching over 8 bases. Looked up from germline, CDR1 is MNHEY and CDR2 is SVGEGT. The ends lost 2 bases at V and 5 bases at J; junction bases unmatched: 7. CDR3 size: 15 residues. The CDR3: CASSYVAGGVETQYF. The CDR3, as DNA: TGTGCCAGCAGTTACGTGGCGGGGGGCGTGGAGACCCAGTACTTC.

This chain joins TRBV5-6 and TRBJ2-3, with unresolved D. The CDR3 loop spans 14 amino acids. Trimming removed 4 bases at V and 3 bases at J, with 12 bases between. Germline V CDR1 and CDR2: SGHDT, YYEEEE. The CDR3 DNA reads TGTGCCAGCAGCCCCAATTTGGGGACAGATACGCAGTATTTT. Translated, it gives CASSPNLGTDTQYF.

This sequence joins TRBV6-5 and TRBJ1-1, with 8 bases matching TRBD1. V lost 5 bases, J lost 4 bases, and 3 bases stayed unmatched. This CDR3 has 13 residues. CDR1 and CDR2 (germline): MNHEY, SVGAGI. CDR3 bases: TGTGCCAGCAGTACAGGGGGAGGCACTGAAGCTTTCTTT. This sequence encodes CASSTGGGTEAFF.

The gene calls are TRBV15 and TRBJ2-2, with D perhaps TRBD1 (6 bases). Germline values: CDR1 LNHNV, CDR2 YYDKDF (reference sequence). V was trimmed by 5 bases and J by 1 base, leaving 11 bases between them. The CDR3 totals 15 residues. As DNA, the CDR3 is TGTGCCACCAGCCCAGGGGAGCGGAACACCGGGGAGCTGTTTTTT. Protein sequence: CATSPGERNTGELFF.

V and J are TRBV4-3 and TRBJ1-6, with 7 bases identical to TRBD1. Germline V CDR1 and CDR2: LGHNA, YSLEER. This CDR3 has 15 residues. Trimming removed 3 bases from V and 9 bases from J; junction bases left unmatched: 8. This chain's CDR3 is CASSHRQGDSSPLHF. The DNA for the CDR3 is TGCGCCAGCAGCCACAGACAGGGTGATAGTTCACCCCTCCACTTT.

The chain has TRBV11-2 and TRBJ2-1; 7 bases map to TRBD2. The V and J ends lost 5 bases and 10 bases, in that order; junction bases with no gene match: 5. CDR3 length equals 12 residues. Germline V gene sequence: CDR1 SGHAT, CDR2 FQNNGV. The CDR3: CASSGNGGEQFF. The DNA for the CDR3 is TGTGCCAGCAGCGGAAACGGGGGGGAGCAGTTCTTC.

Points on this clone: Other DNA sequences in the same sample also yield this CDR3. The chain couples TRBV3-1 (or the pseudogene TRBV3-2) to TRBJ1-1; a weak D match, TRBD1 (5 bases). The CDR3 runs to 16 residues. The V end lost 0 bases, the J end lost 0 bases, and 11 bases lay between the germline ends. Per the germline V gene, CDR1 is LGHDT and CDR2 is YNNKEL (reference sequence). DNA for the CDR3: TGTGCCAGCAGCCAAGATCGCGGGACCATGAACACTGAAGCTTTCTTT. The encoded protein is CASSQDRGTMNTEAFF.

V gene TRBV7-2 combines with J gene TRBJ2-7; D is perhaps TRBD1 (7 bases). V dropped 2 bases and J dropped 0 bases, with 14 bases sitting between them. Germline V gene lookup returns CDR1 SGHTA and CDR2 FQGNSA. The CDR3 contains 16 residues. The CDR3 reads CASSLTGDWGSYEQYF. The CDR3 DNA reads TGTGCCAGCAGCTTAACAGGGGACTGGGGCTCCTACGAGCAGTACTTC.

Of note for this clone: Other nucleotide sequences from this sample produce the same CDR3. The chain links TRBV7-2 to TRBJ2-7, with D unresolved. In germline, CDR1 is SGHTA, CDR2 FQGNSA. V was shortened by 3 bases and J by 4 bases, with 4 bases between the two germline ends. This CDR3 spans 11 amino acids. The CDR3 loop reads CASSFLYEQYF. The CDR3 DNA is TGTGCCAGCAGCTTTCTGTACGAGCAGTACTTC.

This clone was observed a single time. CDR3 residues: CASSPGPGPYNEQFF. CDR3 coding DNA: TGTGCCAGCAGCCCTGGACCGGGGCCCTACAATGAGCAGTTCTTC. This chain connects TRBV7-3 to TRBJ2-1; D tentatively fits TRBD1 or TRBD2 (5 bases each). This CDR3 contains 15 residues. CDR1 is SGHTA, CDR2 FQGTGA, per germline. The V end lost 5 bases, the J end lost 2 bases, and 13 bases lay between the germline ends.

This chain links TRBV7-2 with TRBJ1-1; 8 nucleotides match TRBD1. The germline V gene encodes CDR1 SGHTA and CDR2 FQGNSA. This CDR3 has 17 residues. V was pared by 5 bases and J by 5 bases, with 16 bases of the junction left unmatched. The CDR3: CASSPPPPDREGTEAFF. The CDR3 DNA reads TGTGCCAGCAGCCCACCACCTCCGGACAGGGAAGGGACTGAAGCTTTCTTT. The entire variable domain, with the rest obtained from reference TRBV7-2 and TRBJ1-1, is as follows: GAGVSQSPSNKVTEKGKDVELRCDPISGHTALYWYRQSLGQGLEFLIYFQGNSAPDKSGLPSDRFSAERTGGSVSTLTIQRTQQEDSAVYLCASSPPPPDREGTEAFFGQGTRLTVV.

The chain combines TRBV5-1 with TRBJ2-7, with 10 bases aligning to TRBD1. The germline CDR1 and CDR2 sequences are SGHRS and YFSETQ. After removal of 4 bases from V and 6 bases from J, the junction contained 4 bases not matched to a gene. This CDR3 region has 13 residues. CDR3: CASSPRDRGEQYF. DNA of the CDR3: TGCGCCAGCAGCCCCCGGGACAGGGGCGAGCAGTACTTC.

The DNA of the CDR3 is TGTGCCAGCAGTTCACACGGCTCTGGAAACACCATATATTTT. Its protein is CASSSHGSGNTIYF. The chain uses TRBV6-2 or TRBV6-3 and TRBJ1-3; D gene uncertain. The CDR3 is 14 amino acids. With 4 bases removed from V and 0 bases from J, the gap between germline ends came to 7 bases. Germline CDR1 and CDR2: MNHEY and SVGEGT.

To note about this clone: Other nucleotide sequences from this sample produce the same CDR3. This rearrangement joins TRBV24-1 to TRBJ2-1; TRBD1 aligns across 10 bases. With 9 bases clipped from V and 4 bases from J, the junction kept 8 bases outside the gene matches. The CDR3 loop spans 15 amino acids. Germline values: CDR1 KGHDR, CDR2 SFDVKD. CDR3 loop: CATGSGTGAYNEQFF. Here the CDR3 DNA reads TGTGCCACCGGGTCCGGGACAGGGGCATACAATGAGCAGTTCTTC.